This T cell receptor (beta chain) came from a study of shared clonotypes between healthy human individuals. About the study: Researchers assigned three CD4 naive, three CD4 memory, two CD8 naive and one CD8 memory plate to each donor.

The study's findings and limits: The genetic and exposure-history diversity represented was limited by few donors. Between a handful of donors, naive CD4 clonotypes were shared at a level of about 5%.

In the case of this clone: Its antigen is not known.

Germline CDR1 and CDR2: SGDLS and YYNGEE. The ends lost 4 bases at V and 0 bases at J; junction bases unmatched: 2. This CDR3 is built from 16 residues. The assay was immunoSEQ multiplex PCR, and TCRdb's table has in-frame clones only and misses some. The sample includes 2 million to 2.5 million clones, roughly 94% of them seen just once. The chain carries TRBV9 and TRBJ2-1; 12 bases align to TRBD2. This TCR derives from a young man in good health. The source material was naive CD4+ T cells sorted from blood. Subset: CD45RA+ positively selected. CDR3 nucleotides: TGTGCCAGCAGCCCGACTAGCGGGAGCTCCTACAATGAGCAGTTCTTC. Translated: CASSPTSGSSYNEQFF.